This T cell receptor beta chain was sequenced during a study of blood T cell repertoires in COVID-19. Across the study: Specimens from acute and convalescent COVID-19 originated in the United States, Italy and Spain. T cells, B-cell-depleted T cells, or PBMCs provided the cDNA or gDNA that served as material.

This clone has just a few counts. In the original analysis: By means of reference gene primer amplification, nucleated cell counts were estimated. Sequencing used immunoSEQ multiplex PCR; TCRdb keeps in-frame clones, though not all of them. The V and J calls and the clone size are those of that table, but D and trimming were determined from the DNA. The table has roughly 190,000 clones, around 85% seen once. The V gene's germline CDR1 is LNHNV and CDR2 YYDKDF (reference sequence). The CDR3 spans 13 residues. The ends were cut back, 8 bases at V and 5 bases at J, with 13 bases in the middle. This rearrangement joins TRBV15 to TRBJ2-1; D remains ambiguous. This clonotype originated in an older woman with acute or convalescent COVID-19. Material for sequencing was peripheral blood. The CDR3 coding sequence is TGTGCCACCGGCACCCGGAGTGACAATGAGCAGTTCTTC. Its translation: CATGTRSDNEQFF. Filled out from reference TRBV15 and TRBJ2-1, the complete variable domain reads DAMVIQNPRYQVTQFGKPVTLSCSQTLNHNVMYWYQQKSSQAPKLLFHYYDKDFNNEADTPDNFQSRRPNTSFCFLDIRSPGLGDTAMYLCATGTRSDNEQFFGPGTRLTVL.